This T cell receptor beta chain was captured in a study of regulatory T cells in long-lasting Graves disease (TCRdb year 2021). Notes on the research overall: Antithyroid drugs had been taken for less than 3 months by newly diagnosed Graves' disease patients. TCR sequencing covered approximately 13 persistent and roughly 20 newly diagnosed Graves' disease patients, about 35 samples in total. This study used TCR sequencing and RNA sequencing of peripheral blood to compare persistent Graves' disease patients against newly diagnosed Graves' disease patients. The study was conducted in China and was registered as a clinical trial. The study at large found these results: The authors noted that the small sample size was a limitation that may lower accuracy. Only the TCR beta chain was sequenced and analyzed. Compared with newly diagnosed patients, patients with persistent Graves' disease had lower TCR Shannon entropy and fewer highly expanded clones, which suggests clonal expansion. TRBV28, TRBJ1-2 and TRBJ2-5 were preferentially used in persistent disease, while TRBV20-1 and TRBJ2-1 were favored in newly diagnosed disease. Patients with persistent disease shared more public clonotypes (fewer than 3,000) than newly diagnosed patients did (more than 900). Only peripheral blood was studied, because thyroid tissue, the primary lesion, was inaccessible.

Read against the paper, the sample's time point label means: newly diagnosed GD, antithyroid drugs for less than 3 months. RNA was extracted from PBMCs in TRIzol for both TCR sequencing and RNA sequencing. Graves' disease was diagnosed according to American Thyroid Association guidelines. Patients for the study were recruited at an endocrinology department in Xi'an, China. Each patient gave approximately 9.7 milliliters of peripheral blood, collected in an EDTA anticoagulant tube. Ficoll Paque Plus density gradient separation was used to isolate PBMCs, and no additional T cell sorting was done. An Agilent 2100 Bioanalyzer and agarose gel were used to assess RNA quality, and a NanoDrop 2000 was used to measure RNA concentration. This clonotype was recorded many times. The target of this receptor is not known. Base qualities are not recorded, but no much larger clone differs from it by a single base.

CDR1 MDHEN and CDR2 SYDVKM were looked up in the germline V gene. The CDR3 runs 12 residues from the cysteine to the phenylalanine. Kept here is only the CDR3 DNA, which spans 36 bases and is read in frame from base 1. V loses 8 bases of germline sequence and J loses 4 bases, and the interval between the two ends is 11 bases. The method behind the library was multiplex PCR. Instrument used: Illumina HiSeq 4000. To build TCR beta libraries, CDR3 regions were amplified by Arm-PCR using iRepertoire HTBI primers. PCR products were gel purified before sequencing. As for the original processing: A total of fewer than 70 TRBV and some 15 TRBJ segments were identified across samples and were used for gene usage analysis of CDR3 amino acid clonotypes. COPE and FqMerger were used to merge filtered high-quality paired reads into contigs. Contigs were aligned with BLAST to IMGT TRBV, TRBD and TRBJ reference genes, and CDR3 was defined per IMGT. Highly expanded clones were defined as clonotypes with a frequency above 0.1%. Shannon entropy was used to measure repertoire diversity, and the Gini coefficient was used to measure V-J evenness. Public clonotypes were defined as clonotypes shared by more than one individual. The public reads were quality trimmed at Q25 with fastp and then assembled into clones with MiXCR by TCRdb, keeping productive beta chains. Every distinct CDR3 protein forms one entry, paired with its most common genes and DNA. None of the V and J calls come from the authors' own analysis; TCRdb made them. The sample contains some 450,000 distinct CDR3 sequences, approximately 16% of them found a single time. The ten largest clones add up to about 10% of the sample.

In addition, the sample was reused for a study of T cells in Graves' hyperthyroidism and ophthalmopathy. Reported in the second study: Stable Graves' hyperthyroidism was defined as no progression to ophthalmopathy during 18 months of follow-up. The hyperthyroidism patients were between 18 and 65 years old and newly diagnosed, with a disease duration of less than 2 months. Patients with uncontrolled infections, other autoimmune diseases, pregnancy or lactation were excluded. Diagnoses were based on clinical symptoms, serum thyroxine and TRAb, thyroid ultrasound and orbital computed tomography. For the first round of RT-PCR on the TCR CDR3, the HTBI primer set was used together with the Qiagen OneStep RT-PCR kit. Blood samples also contained most of the expanded thyroid clonotypes (frequency above 0.001), which suggests that blood repertoires may reflect thyroid immune responses. A model built on a 13 V-J signature distinguished ophthalmopathy from stable hyperthyroidism, reaching 87.88% sensitivity and 81.08% specificity in cross-validation and 80%/75% in testing. In validation, the model predicted progression to ophthalmopathy with around 71% sensitivity and approximately 74% specificity, a median of around six months before onset. To identify distinguishing TCR V-J signatures, a discovery cohort of around 100 patients was used, comprising 40 to 45 with Graves' ophthalmopathy and about 59 with stable Graves' hyperthyroidism. An independent validation cohort of under 20 hyperthyroidism patients and approximately 16 patients who later progressed to ophthalmopathy tested prospective prediction of ophthalmopathy. For training and testing, the 100 or so patients in the discovery cohort were randomly divided in a 7:3 ratio. In addition, the study compared T-cell repertoires in thyroid tissue and in blood from five to seven Graves' hyperthyroidism patients. Following sampling, methimazole starting at 30 mg daily was given to hyperthyroidism patients, and high-dose intravenous methylprednisolone was given to ophthalmopathy patients. The libraries were constructed in a second round of multiplex PCR and then size-selected and purified. Paired-end sequencing of the libraries was performed with 100 bp reads on an Illumina HiSeq2000. SOAPnuke was used to process the raw data, throwing out any read that contained adapters or uncalled bases, had a mean Phred below 15, or lacked an exact constant-primer or identifier match. High-quality paired reads were merged with COPE v1.2.5, and unique nucleotide sequences were defined as clonotypes. Clonotypes were aligned to IMGT TRBV, TRBD and TRBJ reference segments using MiTCR v1.1. Only V-J combinations with frequency above 0.0001, covering 99% to 99.2% of repertoires, were analysed. The TCS score was defined as the ratio of F50 (clonal expansion) to E x V (chaos), calculated using BLOSUM62-based TCRdist between CDR3 peptides within each V-J. Welch's t-statistics and random forest reduced roughly 530 V-J features to 13, which were used in a naive Bayes classifier (R e1071). Sample size was not statistically predetermined, and investigators were not blinded to group allocation. TCR Vbeta CDR3 sequencing of 135 peripheral blood samples (over 40 ophthalmopathy, some 75 hyperthyroidism and roughly 17 progressor patients) is reported in the paper.

The rearrangement combines TRBV28 with TRBJ1-2; the D gene cannot be named for sure. The source is a woman aged 25-40 years with Graves disease. Donor details come from another sample of the same person, matched by shared clones. Material: peripheral blood mononuclear cells (PBMCs), obtained at new diagnosis, from a patient treated with antithyroid drugs. The CDR3 here reads CASRTESYGYTF. The DNA sequence is as follows: TGTGCCAGCCGCACAGAATCCTATGGCTACACCTTC.